The rows below give T cell receptor beta chains drawn from one sample of a study of identical twins. Each CDR3 protein is one row after TCRdb ran MiXCR on the 5' RACE reads. Of hundreds of thousands of distinct CDR3 sequences listed, less than 25% were seen once; the top ten hold about 4.3%. The data were also submitted as part of a second study, on T cells expressing NK-cell markers.

Sequenced input: PBMCs. The receptors come from a woman between 18 and 29 years old in good health. Both conserved end residues are part of each CDR3. The D gene is left open where the match is weak. Only part of the rows carry a size: once, few, many, or a class if the clone is expanded.

- TRBJ2-5 - TRBV4-3 TGCGCCAGCAGCCAAGATCTAGGTGGAGGGGGGGAGACCCAGTACTTC CASSQDLGGGGETQYF
- TRBJ2-1 - TRBV6-1 TGTGCCAGCAGTGAAAACCTGGGCAGCGTTTATGAGCAGTTCTTC CASSENLGSVYEQFF
few TRBJ1-2 TRBD1 TRBV20-1 TGCAGTGCTCCTAGCGACAGGGGAGGGTATGGCTACACCTTC CSAPSDRGGYGYTF
- TRBJ2-1 - TRBV12-3/TRBV12-4 TGTGCCAGCAGTTTGGGCGGACAGTCCGAGCAGTTCTTC CASSLGGQSEQFF
- TRBJ2-2 - TRBV29-1 TGCAGCGTTGAATCGAACACCGGGGAGCTGTTTTTT CSVESNTGELFF
few TRBJ2-1 TRBD2 TRBV19 TGTGCCAGTAGTCTCCCTAGACTAGCGGACGACAATGAGCAGTTCTTC CASSLPRLADDNEQFF
- TRBJ1-6 TRBD1 TRBV10-3 TGTGCCATCAGTGAGACCCCGGACAGGGGGAGCTCCTATAATTCACCCCTCCACTTT CAISETPDRGSSYNSPLHF
- TRBJ1-1 TRBD1 TRBV20-1 TGCAGTGCTGCAGGACAGGGAGATGAAGCTTTCTTT CSAAGQGDEAFF
- TRBJ2-3 TRBD2 TRBV4-3 TGCGCCAGCAGCCTCTCATCTAGCGGGAACACAGATACGCAGTATTTT CASSLSSSGNTDTQYF
- TRBJ2-1 - TRBV5-1 TGCGCCAGCAGCCAGGCGAACAGCCTAATGTTCAATGAGCAGTTCTTC CASSQANSLMFNEQFF
few TRBJ2-7 TRBD1 TRBV12-3/TRBV12-4 TGTGCCAGCAGTTTAAGGGGGCGAGGGGAGCAGTACTTC CASSLRGRGEQYF
few TRBJ2-5 TRBD2 TRBV7-2 TGTGCCAGCAGCTTATTGCGGGAGGGACAAGAGACCCAGTACTTC CASSLLREGQETQYF
medium-sized TRBJ2-2 - TRBV25-1 TGTGCCAGCAGTTCCCCTAGGGGGGATAACACCGGGGAGCTGTTTTTT CASSSPRGDNTGELFF
- TRBJ2-2 - TRBV18 TGTGCCAGCTCACCACCGGCGAATCCAAGAGGGGAGCTGTTTTTT CASSPPANPRGELFF
- TRBJ2-7 - TRBV7-9 TGTGCCAGCAGCTTAAAGGGATTAAACGAGCAGTACTTC CASSLKGLNEQYF
- TRBJ2-7 TRBD2 TRBV4-3 TGCGCCAGCAGCCAACGCGGGAGAAAGTACGAGCAGTACTTC CASSQRGRKYEQYF
medium-sized TRBJ1-1 - TRBV20-1 TGCAGTGCTAGAGATCTCAGGGACACTGAAGCTTTCTTT CSARDLRDTEAFF
- TRBJ2-1 TRBD2 TRBV4-3 TGCGCCAGCAGCCGCATACTAGCGGTTAACAATGAGCAGTTCTTC CASSRILAVNNEQFF
once TRBJ2-7 TRBD1 TRBV15 TGTGCCACCAGTCTCATGGCCGGGACAGGAACCTACGAGCAGTACTTC CATSLMAGTGTYEQYF
- TRBJ2-2 TRBD1 TRBV12-3/TRBV12-4 TGTGCCAGCAGTCCCCGACAGGGGCGAGGGACCACCGGGGAGCTGTTTTTT CASSPRQGRGTTGELFF
- TRBJ2-1 - TRBV20-1 TGCAGTGCTCTTCCACAGGGAGATGAGCAGTTCTTC CSALPQGDEQFF
- TRBJ2-2 - TRBV20-1 TGCAGTGCTCTAGGCCCGGGCACCGGGGAGCTGTTTTTT CSALGPGTGELFF
- TRBJ2-5 TRBD2 TRBV20-1 TGCAGTGCTAGAGACTATAGCGGGAGTACCCCAGTATTC CSARDYSGSTPVF
- TRBJ2-5 - TRBV27 TGTGCCAGCAGTGGGAACAATTGGGTTTCGGGGCAAGTAGAGACCCAGTACTTC CASSGNNWVSGQVETQYF
- TRBJ1-4 - TRBV20-1 TGCAGTGCCGGACAGAAAAATGAAAAACTGTTTTTT CSAGQKNEKLFF
few TRBJ2-7 - TRBV9 TGTGCCAGCAGCCCCTCGGACTGGACCTCCTACGAGCAGTACTTC CASSPSDWTSYEQYF
- TRBJ2-1 TRBD2 TRBV5-1 TGCGCCAGCAGCCTAGTCGGGACTAGCATACATGAGCAGTTCTTC CASSLVGTSIHEQFF
few TRBJ2-3 TRBD2 TRBV5-1 TGCGCCAGCAGTCTAGCGGGAGGGGAGGATACGCAGTATTTT CASSLAGGEDTQYF
- TRBJ2-1 - TRBV7-2 TGTGCCAGCAGCTTAGGTCAGCGAGGGAGCTCCTACAATGAGCAGTTCTTC CASSLGQRGSSYNEQFF
- TRBJ2-1 - TRBV7-3 TGTGCCAGCAGCCCTCTAGGGGGGGAAAGTGGGTACAATGAGCAGTTCTTC CASSPLGGESGYNEQFF
once TRBJ2-1 - TRBV6-4 TGTGCCAGCAGTGAGGACCGCGGGGCACTAAATGAGCAGTTCTTC CASSEDRGALNEQFF
- TRBJ1-2 - TRBV6-5 TGTGCCAGCAGTTCCGGGACCTCCGTTGGCTACACCTTC CASSSGTSVGYTF
few TRBJ2-7 - TRBV10-3 TGTGCCATCAGTGAGGACTCCTACGAGCAGTACTTC CAISEDSYEQYF
many TRBJ1-2 TRBD1 TRBV20-1 TGCAGTGCACGGGACAGGGCCACTTTCTATGGCTACACCTTC CSARDRATFYGYTF
- TRBJ2-7 - TRBV12-2 TGTGCAAGTCGCTCCGGGACAACTCCCTACGAGCAGTACTTC CASRSGTTPYEQYF
few TRBJ2-5 TRBD1 TRBV6-6 TGTGCCAGTTCACAGGGGGCAGAGACCCAGTACTTC CASSQGAETQYF
- TRBJ1-1 TRBD1 TRBV9 TGTGCCAGCAGCGTAGAGGGACAGGGCTCTGAAGCTTTCTTT CASSVEGQGSEAFF
- TRBJ2-1 - TRBV5-1 TGCGCCAGCAGCGACCTGGGGGGCGATGAGCAGTTCTTC CASSDLGGDEQFF
- TRBJ2-3 TRBD2 TRBV10-2 TGCGCCAGCACCCCGCGGGCGGGAGGCGATACGCAGTATTTT CASTPRAGGDTQYF
many TRBJ2-2 - TRBV5-1 TGCGCCAGCAGCTTGTATACAGGCGGTTCCGGGGAGCTGTTTTTT CASSLYTGGSGELFF
many TRBJ2-7 - TRBV9 TGTGCCAGCAGCGTAGAGGTGGGACCTGGCTACGAGCAGTACTTC CASSVEVGPGYEQYF
- TRBJ1-5 TRBD1 TRBV4-1 TGCGCCAGCAGCCGAGGGACAGGGGGCTTTATCGGCAATCAGCCCCAGCATTTT CASSRGTGGFIGNQPQHF
- TRBJ2-5 TRBD1 TRBV6-1 TGTGCCAGCAGCAGGACAGGGGGCCGGGTAGAGACCCAGTACTTC CASSRTGGRVETQYF
once TRBJ2-5 - TRBV2 TGTGCCAGCAGTGAAAATCGCCAAGAGACCCAGTACTTC CASSENRQETQYF
- TRBJ2-2 - TRBV7-2 TGTGCCAGCAGCTCGTTCCCGGGACACTACACCGGGGAGCTGTTTTTT CASSSFPGHYTGELFF
- TRBJ2-7 - TRBV10-3 TGTGCCATCAGTGACCTAGAAGCGGACCTTTCCTACGAGCAGTACTTC CAISDLEADLSYEQYF
- TRBJ2-3 TRBD2 TRBV6-1 TGTGCCAGCACCCGTAGCGGGGGCCCCACAGATACGCAGTATTTT CASTRSGGPTDTQYF
- TRBJ2-1 TRBD2 TRBV7-6 TGTGCCAGCAGCATACTAGCGGCTTCTTACAATGAGCAGTTCTTC CASSILAASYNEQFF
- TRBJ2-2 TRBD1 TRBV7-9 TGTGCCAGCGGGCGACAGGGATCGCACACCGGGGAGCTGTTTTTT CASGRQGSHTGELFF
many TRBJ2-2 - TRBV18 TGTGCCAGCTCACTATCGTTTCAAGGCCCCGGGGAGCTGTTTTTT CASSLSFQGPGELFF